This TCR beta chain stems from a study of cytotoxic CD8 clonotypes in ibrutinib-treated CLL. The CDR3 consists of 14 residues. CDR1 is PRHDT, CDR2 FYEKMQ, per germline (reference sequence). Trimming stripped 2 bases from V and 6 bases from J, with 14 bases between. Sequencing was performed with immunoSEQ multiplex PCR; in TCRdb, only in-frame clones are kept and a portion is missing. The sample shows about 300,000 clones, less than 85% of them seen only once. The sequence was collected from a human donor with chronic lymphocytic leukemia. This sample comprised PBMCs, obtained at disease progression, from a patient treated with ibrutinib. The V call is TRBV13, the J call TRBJ2-7; no firm D call. The CDR3 loop reads CASSLNRWIGEQYF. CDR3 bases: TGTGCCAGCAGCTTAAATAGGTGGATCGGCGAGCAGTACTTC.